This section outlines one TCR beta chain sequence together with its context. By how much of the sample it makes up, this clonotype is medium-sized (0.01 to 0.1%). Its target antigen remains unknown. No base quality values were provided; no much bigger clone lies one nucleotide off. The data derive from a study of prognosis after radiotherapy for stage I lung cancer (TCRdb year 2021). About the investigation overall: Between early 2018 and 2019, some 18 patients with stage I NSCLC were enrolled in Nanjing, China. The study included fourteen patients with newly diagnosed primary stage I lung tumors and 4 to 6 with oligometastatic NSCLC after surgical resection of the primary tumor. SBRT was not combined with any concurrent therapy in any patient. This study profiled peripheral blood TCR beta repertoires from stage I NSCLC patients before and after stereotactic body radiotherapy and linked the repertoires to distant failure. Using image-guided IMRT or VMAT, SBRT was delivered in 3 to 5 fractions at a biologically effective dose of at least 100 Gy. All patients were considered medically inoperable, owing to comorbidities in 11 to 12 and refusal of surgery in seven or eight. The study sequenced approximately 38 blood samples from around 19 patients, one before and one after SBRT per patient. The cohort was made up of about a dozen men and about 6 women, with a median age of nearly 75 years and an age range of roughly 53 to 90 years. On tumor histology, roughly 11 patients had adenocarcinoma and six or seven had squamous cell carcinoma. Distant metastases were developed by four of the 19 patients after SBRT, at a median of roughly 7 months, whereas no significant progression was observed in the other 15 patients.

After removal of 5 bases from V and 1 base from J, the junction retains 4 bases not matched to a gene. CDR1 and CDR2, looked up from the germline V gene, are LGHNT and FRNRAP. The CDR3 runs 15 amino acids, cysteine and phenylalanine included. The only DNA kept is the CDR3, 45 bases in frame from the first base. The study at large found these results: Tumor specificity of expanded TCR clones was not determined. All reported P values were unadjusted for multiple comparisons. After SBRT, the number of unique TCR clones decreased (median around 10,000 before versus several thousand after; Wilcoxon paired P=0.011). The small cohort and short follow-up limited the study, so independent validation of the findings is needed. TRBV and TRBJ usage frequencies reportedly varied with metastasis status, involving two V genes at baseline and several V and two J genes after SBRT. Post-SBRT Shannon entropy and its change from baseline were lower in patients who developed distant metastases; baseline Shannon entropy was not associated with metastases.

The TCR beta CDR3 region was amplified from genomic DNA by two rounds of multiplex PCR. The first PCR round used primers specific to each TRBV and TRBJ gene, and the primer sequences were filed in Chinese patent CN105087789A. Universal primers were used in the second round of PCR. The Roche High Pure PCR Template Preparation Kit was used to extract genomic DNA from frozen PBMCs. Paired-end sequencing with 151 bp reads was performed on the libraries using an Illumina HiSeq 3000. As for the authors' bioinformatics: CutAdapt was used to remove raw reads lacking the multiplex PCR primer sequences. Using PEAR, the high-quality paired reads were merged into contigs. MiXCR assigned TRB V, D and J gene segments to each contig by aligning to reference sequences. CDR3 sequences were clustered by base quality and sequence similarity to remove sequencing errors. Diversity was measured as Shannon entropy normalized by the natural log of productive TCR sequence number. Clonality was computed as one minus the ratio of Shannon entropy to the natural log of the number of unique clonotypes. The Youden index of ROC curves was used to select progression-free survival cut-offs for repertoire metrics, and analyses were performed in R 3.5.3. The raw public data were reprocessed by TCRdb itself: fastp quality trimming at Q25, MiXCR clonotype calling, in-frame beta chains only. Every entry covers one CDR3 protein and lists the most common genes and DNA from its rows. Clone size and V and J calls follow TCRdb, not the original study. This sample lists some 13,000 distinct CDR3 sequences; about 46% were detected once. Together, the top ten hold about a quarter of the sample.

No patient had a history of other malignancies or prior chemotherapy or radiotherapy, and all had node-negative disease on CT and PET/CT. At each of the two time points, around 6 milliliters of peripheral venous blood were collected into EDTA tubes. PBMCs were isolated by Ficoll-Paque Plus density-gradient centrifugation. Immediately after collection, samples were stored at -80 degrees C until analysis. Sample: PBMCs, taken before or after stereotactic body radiation therapy (not recorded which). This clonotype was sampled from a donor over 45 with non-small cell lung cancer. Recombination joined TRBV12-5 with TRBJ2-3, with TRBD2 identical over 9 junction bases. The nucleotide sequence reads as follows: TGTGCTAGTGGTGACTGGACTAGCGGCACAGATACGCAGTATTTT. Its coded protein is CASGDWTSGTDTQYF. The variable domain in full, with residues beyond the CDR3 obtained from the reference TRBV12-5 and TRBJ2-3 genes, is DARVTQTPRHKVTEMGQEVTMRCQPILGHNTVFWYRQTMMQGLELLAYFRNRAPLDDSGMPKDRFSAEMPDATLATLKIQPSEPRDSAVYFCASGDWTSGTDTQYFGPGTRLTVL.